Listed here are 32 T cell receptor beta chains from one sample, sequenced in a study of blood T cell repertoires in COVID-19. Profiled with immunoSEQ multiplex PCR; TCRdb holds only in-frame clones, not every one. This table has more than 100,000 clones, around 87% appearing once. The sequenced material came from peripheral blood. These receptors all come from a woman between 70 and 85 years old with acute or convalescent COVID-19.

The chain couples TRBV28 to TRBJ2-1; D is ambiguous. Germline CDR1 is MDHEN and CDR2 is SYDVKM. CDR3 length: 12 residues. Trimming removed 1 base at V and 10 bases at J, with 8 bases between. This CDR3 is CASSLFLLEQFF. Written as DNA, the CDR3 is TGTGCCAGCAGTTTATTTCTCTTGGAGCAGTTCTTC.

The chain uses TRBV19 and TRBJ2-2; perhaps TRBD2 as D (6 bases). CDR3 length equals 18 residues. Germline CDR1 LNHDA, CDR2 SQIVND (reference sequence). The V end was cut by 3 bases, the J end by 6 bases, with 23 bases between. Here the CDR3 DNA reads TGTGCCAGTAGTATGGGTCCGTGGCTAGACTGGGGGGCCGGGGAGCTGTTTTTT. Encoded protein: CASSMGPWLDWGAGELFF.

This chain connects TRBV28 to TRBJ2-5; D is perhaps TRBD2 (6 bases). The CDR3 totals 14 residues. Trimming removed 9 bases from V and 2 bases from J, with 16 bases in between. The germline V gene has CDR1 MDHEN and CDR2 SYDVKM. The chain's CDR3 is CASNSGVQQETQYF. CDR3 coding DNA: TGTGCCAGTAACTCGGGGGTTCAACAAGAGACCCAGTACTTC.

The sample holds a few counts of this clone. The chain is built from TRBV14 and TRBJ2-7; TRBD1 agrees at 10 bases. J gave up 4 bases and V 3 bases, and 3 bases lay outside the gene matches. The CDR3 has 14 residues. Germline V gene sequence: CDR1 SGHDN, CDR2 FVKESK. The CDR3 is CASSHGTGAYEQYF. The CDR3, as DNA: TGTGCCAGCAGCCACGGGACAGGGGCATACGAGCAGTACTTC. Using reference TRBV14 and TRBJ2-7 for the parts outside the CDR3, the full variable domain is EAGVTQFPSHSVIEKGQTVTLRCDPISGHDNLYWYRRVMGKEIKFLLHFVKESKQDESGMPNNRFLAERTGGTYSTLKVQPAELEDSGVYFCASSHGTGAYEQYFGPGTRLTVT.

This chain connects TRBV27 to TRBJ1-4, with D possibly matching TRBD1 (5 bases). The CDR3 has 13 amino acids. Germline V gene sequence: CDR1 MNHEY, CDR2 SMNVEV (reference sequence). Trimming left V 2 bases short and J 8 bases short, with 9 bases between. CDR3 nucleotides: TGTGCCAGCAGTTTACGGGGGGGAGAAAAACTGTTTTTT. Protein sequence: CASSLRGGEKLFF.

The J gene is TRBJ1-5, the V gene TRBV19; D gene ambiguous. The CDR3 contains 15 residues. V was clipped by 7 bases and J by 0 bases, with 13 bases between them. Germline CDR1 and CDR2: LNHDA and SQIVND (reference sequence). CDR3 DNA: TGTGCCAGTACCCGGGGAACATATAGCAATCAGCCCCAGCATTTT. Its translation: CASTRGTYSNQPQHF.

The chain couples TRBV28 to TRBJ1-1; 8 bases fit TRBD1. The CDR3 has 14 amino acids. CDR1 MDHEN and CDR2 SYDVKM come from the germline V gene. After removal of 7 bases from V and 7 bases from J, the junction contained 11 bases not matched to a gene. The CDR3 sequence: CASISRQGWFEAFF. The CDR3 DNA reads TGTGCCAGCATATCTCGACAGGGGTGGTTTGAAGCTTTCTTT. Based on the CDR3 plus reference TRBV28 and TRBJ1-1, the full variable domain is DVKVTQSSRYLVKRTGEKVFLECVQDMDHENMFWYRQDPGLGLRLIYFSYDVKMKEKGDIPEGYSVSREKKERFSLILESASTNQTSMYLCASISRQGWFEAFFGQGTRLTVV.

The sample holds a few counts of this clone. The chain is built from TRBV28 and TRBJ2-7; no clear D gene. The CDR3 has 12 amino acids. Trimming pared 7 bases from V and 7 bases from J, leaving 14 bases between. Germline V gene sequence: CDR1 MDHEN, CDR2 SYDVKM. The CDR3 loop reads CASTDNQREQYF. CDR3 coding DNA: TGTGCCAGCACAGACAACCAGAGAGAGCAGTACTTC. The full variable domain, rest sourced from reference TRBV28 and TRBJ2-7, is DVKVTQSSRYLVKRTGEKVFLECVQDMDHENMFWYRQDPGLGLRLIYFSYDVKMKEKGDIPEGYSVSREKKERFSLILESASTNQTSMYLCASTDNQREQYFGPGTRLTVT.

The genes are TRBV7-9 and TRBJ2-1; 15 bases map to TRBD2. CDR3 length: 17 residues. V lost 5 bases and J lost 8; bases outside the gene matches: 10. Germline V CDR1 and CDR2: SEHNR, FQNEAQ (reference sequence). The CDR3 reads CASSPRTSGGAVDEQFF. The CDR3 DNA follows: TGTGCCAGCAGCCCAAGGACTAGCGGGGGGGCAGTGGATGAGCAGTTCTTC.

The CDR3 nucleotides read TGTGCCAGCAGCCAATCTGCGGGGGGCCGGGGTTACACCGGGGAGCTGTTTTTT. It translates to CASSQSAGGRGYTGELFF. The chain combines TRBV3-1 (or the pseudogene TRBV3-2) with TRBJ2-2, with TRBD2 identical over 8 bases. V was pared by 2 bases and J by 3 bases, with 11 bases of the junction left unmatched. CDR1 and CDR2 (germline): LGHDT, YNNKEL (reference sequence). The CDR3 totals 18 residues.

V usage is TRBV19 and J usage is TRBJ2-6; 8 positions match TRBD1. The CDR3 is 14 residues long. V gave up 8 bases and J gave up 3 bases; unmatched junction bases: 3. Germline V gives CDR1 LNHDA, CDR2 SQIVND (reference sequence). The CDR3 DNA reads as TGTGCCAGTGCCGGGACAGGTGGGGCCAACGTCCTGACTTTC. This gives the protein CASAGTGGANVLTF.

The rearrangement joins TRBV6-5 to TRBJ1-2; D call uncertain. The CDR3 has 15 amino acids. Germline values: CDR1 MNHEY, CDR2 SVGAGI. Trimming took off 7 bases at V and 4 bases at J, with 19 bases between the two ends. The CDR3 here is CASTLRPTYGYGYTF. CDR3 in DNA: TGTGCCAGCACCCTCCGTCCGACATATGGCTATGGCTACACCTTC.

The chain joins TRBV20-1 to TRBJ2-3, with D perhaps matching TRBD2 (6 bases). Germline loops: CDR1 DFQATT, CDR2 SNEGSKA (reference sequence). Trimming stripped 3 bases from V and 2 bases from J, with 9 bases between. This CDR3 comprises 13 residues. CDR3 sequence: CSASKDYTDTQYF. DNA of the CDR3: TGCAGTGCTAGTAAGGACTACACAGATACGCAGTATTTT.

The chain employs TRBV6-1 and TRBJ2-2; D gene uncertain. Germline lookup yields CDR1 MNHNS and CDR2 SASEGT. This CDR3 is 18 amino acids long. The V end lost 0 bases, the J end lost 0 bases, and 14 bases lay between the germline ends. CDR3 residues: CASSEAPVSFTNTGELFF. The CDR3 DNA reads TGTGCCAGCAGTGAAGCCCCGGTGTCTTTTACGAACACCGGGGAGCTGTTTTTT.

The chain joins TRBV12-2 to TRBJ2-7; TRBD1, the table's D call, was not compared with the DNA. TRBV12-2 is a pseudogene locus. This CDR3 contains 17 residues. The CDR3 DNA is TGTGCAAGTCGCTTAAAGGGGCCTTTGTCTATGTCCTACGAGCAGTACTTC. As protein: CASRLKGPLSMSYEQYF.

J is TRBJ1-1 and V is TRBV28; no clear D. V gave up 4 bases and J gave up 1 base, with 7 bases separating them. The CDR3 has 13 amino acids. Per germline, CDR1 MDHEN and CDR2 SYDVKM. CDR3 DNA sequence: TGTGCCAGCAGTTGGCGGAGGAACACTGAAGCTTTCTTT. Translated, it gives CASSWRRNTEAFF. Combining the CDR3 with reference TRBV28 and TRBJ1-1 gives the whole variable domain DVKVTQSSRYLVKRTGEKVFLECVQDMDHENMFWYRQDPGLGLRLIYFSYDVKMKEKGDIPEGYSVSREKKERFSLILESASTNQTSMYLCASSWRRNTEAFFGQGTRLTVV.

V usage is TRBV5-1 and J usage is TRBJ1-2; TRBD1 is a possible D gene (5 bases). The germline V gene encodes CDR1 SGHRS and CDR2 YFSETQ. This CDR3 is 16 amino acids long. Trimming removed 1 base from V and 0 bases from J, with 13 bases in between. CDR3 residues: CASSLLSGGSNYGYTF. CDR3 bases: TGCGCCAGCAGCTTGTTGTCGGGGGGGTCTAACTATGGCTACACCTTC.

V usage is TRBV5-1 and J usage is TRBJ1-1; 7 positions agree with TRBD1. Germline loops: CDR1 SGHRS, CDR2 YFSETQ. V was clipped by 0 bases and J by 3 bases; unmatched bases: 5. The CDR3 contains 15 residues. CDR3 amino acids: CASSLATGQYTEAFF. The CDR3 DNA is TGCGCCAGCAGCTTGGCTACGGGACAGTACACTGAAGCTTTCTTT.

This chain links TRBV6-4 with TRBJ1-4; D call uncertain. Germline values: CDR1 MRHNA, CDR2 SNTAGT. This CDR3 is built from 18 residues. V was trimmed by 0 bases and J by 0 bases, leaving 14 bases between them. The DNA of the CDR3 is TGTGCCAGCAGTGACTCCCGGCCGCTTGGAGCAACTAATGAAAAACTGTTTTTT. Translated, it gives CASSDSRPLGATNEKLFF.

The chain links TRBV6-5 to TRBJ2-7; tentative D call: TRBD2 (7 bases). V lost 5 bases to trimming and J lost 2 bases, with 13 bases between them. The germline V gene has CDR1 MNHEY and CDR2 SVGAGI. The CDR3 spans 14 residues. For the CDR3, the DNA is TGTGCCAGCAGTCCCGGGGGGCTTCCCTACGAGCAGTACTTC. Translating it yields CASSPGGLPYEQYF.

The rearrangement links TRBV12-3 or TRBV12-4 to TRBJ1-6; TRBD1 might be the D (6 bases). V was shortened by 4 bases and J by 10 bases, with 11 bases between the two germline ends. The CDR3 loop spans 13 amino acids. The CDR3: CASSYRVRSPLHF. The CDR3 DNA reads TGTGCCAGCAGTTACAGGGTCCGATCACCCCTCCACTTT.

DNA of the CDR3: TGCGCCAGCAGCTTGGCCCGGTCACCGAACACCGGGGAGCTGTTTTTT. As protein: CASSLARSPNTGELFF. V usage is TRBV5-1 and J usage is TRBJ2-2; unclear D gene. Germline CDR1 is SGHRS and CDR2 is YFSETQ. Trimming left V 0 bases short and J 0 bases short, with 9 bases between. CDR3 length: 16 residues.

V usage is TRBV28 and J usage is TRBJ2-7, with D uncertain. V lost 3 bases and J 4 bases, leaving 16 bases between the germline ends. CDR1 is MDHEN, CDR2 SYDVKM, per germline. CDR3 length: 15 amino acids. This CDR3 is CASSFLSIHLYEQYF. CDR3 coding DNA: TGTGCCAGCAGTTTTTTGTCTATCCACCTTTACGAGCAGTACTTC.

The chain combines TRBV7-9 with TRBJ2-5, with no clear D. The CDR3 totals 19 residues. From germline, CDR1 is SEHNR and CDR2 FQNEAQ (reference sequence). Trimming took off 2 bases at V and 2 bases at J, with 24 bases between the two ends. This CDR3 is CASSLIILRVGTSQETQYF. Written as DNA, the CDR3 is TGTGCCAGCAGCTTAATCATCCTCCGGGTAGGAACCTCACAAGAGACCCAGTACTTC.

This chain joins TRBV6-5 and TRBJ1-1; D not resolved. Deletions cut 1 base from V and 4 bases from J, with 16 bases between. Per germline, CDR1 MNHEY and CDR2 SVGAGI. The CDR3 length is 16 residues. CDR3 nucleotides: TGTGCCAGCAGTTACTGGGCAGGTGGTAGTGTCACTGAAGCTTTCTTT. It is translated as CASSYWAGGSVTEAFF.

The chain combines TRBV24-1 with TRBJ2-3; TRBD2 aligns across 10 bases. Germline V gene data show CDR1 as KGHDR and CDR2 as SFDVKD. The CDR3 is 15 residues long. Trimming removed 8 bases from V and 2 bases from J; junction bases left unmatched: 6. CDR3 bases: TGTGCCACCAACCCTAGCGGGGGACCCACAGATACGCAGTATTTT. This encodes CATNPSGGPTDTQYF.

The chain has TRBV2 and TRBJ1-1; maybe TRBD1 (5 bases). The germline V gene encodes CDR1 SNHLY and CDR2 FYNNEI. V lost 4 bases and J lost 4, with 13 bases in between. The CDR3 is 14 amino acids. The CDR3 DNA reads TGTGCCAGCAGTGGATCAAGGGGCCTCACTGAAGCTTTCTTT. It is translated as CASSGSRGLTEAFF.

The rearrangement uses TRBV5-1 and TRBJ1-1; weak D call: TRBD1 (6 bases). The V gene lost 3 bases and the J gene lost 1 base, with 28 bases spanning the gap. CDR1 and CDR2 from the germline V gene are SGHRS and YFSETQ. There are 20 residues in the CDR3. The CDR3 sequence is CASSSNSQGYYSRRNTEAFF. The CDR3 DNA sequence: TGCGCCAGCAGCTCCAACTCACAGGGATATTATTCCCGGCGGAACACTGAAGCTTTCTTT.

The V call is TRBV28, the J call TRBJ2-2; 7 nucleotides agree with TRBD1. After removal of 2 bases from V and 4 bases from J, the junction contained 10 bases not matched to a gene. There are 17 residues in the CDR3. Germline V CDR1 and CDR2: MDHEN, SYDVKM. The CDR3 loop is CASSLPRGQRRTGELFF. In DNA, the CDR3 is TGTGCCAGCAGTTTACCTCGGGGACAGCGGCGCACCGGGGAGCTGTTTTTT.

This clone was seen only once. The J gene is TRBJ1-5, the V gene TRBV4-1; no definite D call. Trimming removed 4 bases from V and 2 bases from J, with 9 bases in between. CDR1 and CDR2 from the germline V gene are MGHRA and YSYEKL. The CDR3 sequence is 14 residues long. The CDR3 DNA sequence: TGCGCCAGCAGCCTCCTAACCCGCAATCAGCCCCAGCATTTT. Translated: CASSLLTRNQPQHF.

The chain carries TRBV6-6 and TRBJ1-4, with D perhaps TRBD1 (6 bases). V was cut by 6 bases and J by 8 bases, with 16 bases left in between. CDR3 size: 14 residues. CDR1 and CDR2 from the germline V gene are MNHNY and SVGAGI (reference sequence). The CDR3 coding sequence is TGTGCCAGCAGACCTACAGGGTACGAAGAAAAACTGTTTTTT. It codes for CASRPTGYEEKLFF.

The J gene is TRBJ1-2, the V gene TRBV11-2, with 7 positions matching TRBD1. In germline, CDR1 is SGHAT, CDR2 FQNNGV. With 5 bases clipped from V and 8 bases from J, the junction kept 11 bases outside the gene matches. The CDR3 is made up of 14 amino acids. This CDR3 is CASSLGTAAGGYTF. The DNA of the CDR3 is TGTGCCAGCAGCCTAGGGACAGCAGCGGGGGGCTACACCTTC.